Below, one T cell receptor beta chain is given with its context. Its antigen is unknown. This record belongs to a study of post-analysis software for immune sequencing data. Study-level findings and limits: Patients used several TRBV segments, including TRBV5-6, TRBV5-1 and TRBV20-1, more often than controls. Controls showed significantly higher normalized Chao1 diversity than did multiple sclerosis patients.

The TCR beta cDNA libraries carried unique molecular identifiers. From around 1 to 9.1 million T cells, roughly 530,000 cDNA molecules were obtained. One entry per CDR3 protein, called by TCRdb with MiXCR from the PCR reads. The sample holds about 800,000 distinct CDR3 sequences, 25% to 30% seen once. CDR1 and CDR2 from the germline V gene are SGDLS and YYNGEE. V was pared by 0 bases and J by 2 bases, with 11 bases between. The CDR3 is 16 amino acids. Sequencing input: blood. The J gene is TRBJ2-2, the V gene TRBV9, with no clear D. The receptor was isolated from a girl aged 5 to 17 with multiple sclerosis. The CDR3 region has the DNA TGTGCCAGCAGCGTAGCCGGGCTATTAAACACCGGGGAGCTGTTTTTT. Protein sequence: CASSVAGLLNTGELFF.